The 19 T cell receptor beta chains below all came from one sample that was sequenced in a study of T cells in Graves' hyperthyroidism and ophthalmopathy. The source material, RNA transcripts, was used to amplify TCR beta CDR3 regions. The TCR CDR3 first-round RT-PCR relied on the HTBI primer set. TCRdb re-analysed the multiplex PCR reads in MiXCR, keeping a single row per CDR3 protein. The table includes fewer than 110,000 distinct CDR3 sequences, about 50% detected once. The material sequenced was blood. The receptor source for this set is a man aged 40-50 years with Graves' hyperthyroidism.

This clonotype was detected many times. This chain links TRBV6-1 with TRBJ2-1; TRBD1 matches at 9 bases. The V gene's germline CDR1 is MNHNS and CDR2 SASEGT. Trimming at V came to 2 bases and at J to 8 bases, leaving 7 bases not matched to a gene. This CDR3 region has 15 residues. DNA of the CDR3: TGTGCCAGCAGTGAATGGACAGGGGACGGAGATGAGCAGTTCTTC. This translates into CASSEWTGDGDEQFF.

This clonotype was counted at least ten times. A read error may account for a junction end that differs from germline. This chain uses TRBV11-3 with TRBJ2-1; 7 bases agree with TRBD2. The CDR3 runs to 15 residues. In germline, CDR1 is SGHNT, CDR2 YENEEA. The CDR3 reads CASTLTGTTYNEQFF. CDR3 sequence (DNA): TGTGCCAGCACCTTAACCGGGACTACCTACAATGAGCAGTTCTTC.

This clonotype was picked up many times. This chain links TRBV7-2 with TRBJ1-2; D is possibly TRBD1 (6 bases). The CDR3 spans 17 residues. Germline CDR1 is SGHTA and CDR2 is FQGNSA. V shed 4 bases and J shed 0 bases, with 18 bases lying between them. In nucleotides, the CDR3 is TGTGCCAGCAGCTCTACTCCAGGGGCGGGAGCTAACTATGGCTACACCTTC. This encodes CASSSTPGAGANYGYTF.

This clonotype was recorded many times. The chain links TRBV7-2 to TRBJ2-7; 7 bases line up with TRBD1. Germline assignment: CDR1 SGHTA and CDR2 FQGNSA. The CDR3 totals 13 residues. After removal of 7 bases from V and 3 bases from J, the junction contained 6 bases not matched to a gene. The CDR3 sequence: CASKTGKGYEQYF. CDR3 sequence (DNA): TGTGCCAGCAAGACAGGGAAGGGCTACGAGCAGTACTTC.

This rearrangement joins TRBV29-1 to TRBJ2-7, with a possible D match to TRBD2 (6 bases). The germline gives CDR1 SQVTM, CDR2 ANQGSEA. The CDR3 length is 19 residues. V dropped 6 bases and J dropped 4 bases, with 34 bases sitting between them. The CDR3 nucleotides are TGCAGCGTCCGGGCGGACGGGGCTAGCTCCCCGGAGGCGGGGTACGAGCAGTACTTC. This gives the protein CSVRADGASSPEAGYEQYF.

The chain has TRBV29-1 and TRBJ2-7; 13 bases match TRBD2. Germline trimming cut 8 bases from V and 7 bases from J; bases unmatched to any gene: 8. The CDR3 sequence is 13 residues long. Germline loops: CDR1 SQVTM, CDR2 ANQGSEA. Here the CDR3 reads CSRGLAGNGEQYF. CDR3 sequence (DNA): TGCAGCAGGGGACTAGCGGGAAATGGGGAGCAGTACTTC.

J is TRBJ1-5 and V is TRBV11-3; 9 bases map to TRBD1. Germline assignment: CDR1 SGHNT and CDR2 YENEEA. J lost 11 bases, V lost 8 bases, and 13 bases had no gene match. CDR3 size: 14 residues. CDR3 residues: CASGQGQGRETQHF. CDR3 DNA sequence: TGTGCCAGCGGTCAGGGACAGGGAAGAGAGACCCAGCATTTT.

The V and J genes are TRBV2 and TRBJ1-2; the D gene is possibly TRBD1 (5 bases). The CDR3 extends over 15 amino acids. V was pared by 1 base and J by 6 bases, with 15 bases between. The germline V gene has CDR1 SNHLY and CDR2 FYNNEI. CDR3 sequence reads: CASSEVGGAENGYTF. The CDR3 region has the DNA TGTGCCAGCAGTGAAGTTGGAGGGGCAGAGAATGGCTACACCTTC.

This clonotype occurred many times. The V and J genes are TRBV5-6 and TRBJ2-1; D is uncertain. The CDR3 is 12 residues long. Germline V gives CDR1 SGHDT, CDR2 YYEEEE. V was shortened by 0 bases and J by 9 bases, with 7 bases between the two germline ends. As DNA, the CDR3 is TGTGCCAGCAGCTTGGGACACTTTGAGCAGTTCTTC. It translates to CASSLGHFEQFF.

The sample holds many counts of this clonotype. The chain couples TRBV29-1 to TRBJ1-2; TRBD1 is a possible D gene (5 bases). Germline V gene lookup returns CDR1 SQVTM and CDR2 ANQGSEA. The CDR3 length is 13 residues. Trimming cost V 3 bases and J 2 bases, with 10 bases left between them. In DNA form, the CDR3 reads TGCAGCGTTGACGCCAGGGAGAACTATGGCTACACCTTC. Translating gives CSVDARENYGYTF.

This clonotype was seen a few times. The genes are TRBV24-1 and TRBJ2-4, with a weak D call TRBD2 (6 bases). Germline CDR1 and CDR2: KGHDR and SFDVKD. There are 19 residues in the CDR3. Trimming pared 4 bases from V and 4 bases from J, leaving 25 bases between. CDR3 in amino acids: CATSEDNLGAGLYKNIQYF. DNA of the CDR3: TGTGCCACCAGTGAGGATAATCTTGGGGCCGGACTATATAAAAACATTCAGTACTTC.

The rearrangement links TRBV2 to TRBJ1-4; no reliable D call. Germline V CDR1 and CDR2: SNHLY, FYNNEI. The length of the CDR3 is 15 residues. V gave up 2 bases and J gave up 4 bases, with 11 bases separating them. CDR3 in DNA: TGTGCCAGCAGTGAATGGGGTCGGGGTAATGAAAAACTGTTTTTT. Amino acids: CASSEWGRGNEKLFF. The full variable domain, with the rest looked up from reference TRBV2 and TRBJ1-4, is EPEVTQTPSHQVTQMGQEVILRCVPISNHLYFYWYRQILGQKVEFLVSFYNNEISEKSEIFDDQFSVERPDGSNFTLKIRSTKLEDSAMYFCASSEWGRGNEKLFFGSGTQLSVL.

This clonotype was detected many times. Compared with germline, one end of the junction differs, possibly owing to a read error. This chain joins TRBV24-1 and TRBJ1-2; 9 bases agree with TRBD1. Germline CDR1 is KGHDR and CDR2 is SFDVKD. The CDR3 runs 15 residues. CDR3 DNA: TGTGCCGCCAGTGATTCAGCCGGGACAGGGCATGGCTACACCTTC. Translated, it gives CAASDSAGTGHGYTF.

The table lists this clonotype with many counts. The V call is TRBV29-1, the J call TRBJ1-2; no clear D gene. With 4 bases removed from V and 0 bases from J, the gap between germline ends came to 6 bases. CDR1 is SQVTM and CDR2 is ANQGSEA in the germline V gene. This CDR3 comprises 12 residues. CDR3 sequence reads: CSVAVANYGYTF. The CDR3 DNA is TGCAGCGTTGCGGTGGCTAACTATGGCTACACCTTC.

Ten or more counts support this clonotype. The rearrangement joins TRBV5-4 to TRBJ2-3; tentatively, D is TRBD1 or TRBD2 (6 bases each). This CDR3 spans 14 amino acids. Germline CDR1 reads SGHNT; CDR2 reads YYREEE (reference sequence). Trimming took off 1 base at V and 1 base at J, with 7 bases between the two ends. This CDR3 reads CASSLRGGTDTQYF. The CDR3 nucleotides are TGTGCCAGCAGCTTGAGGGGGGGCACAGATACGCAGTATTTT.

The chain carries TRBV29-1 and TRBJ2-1; 9 bases map to TRBD2. The CDR3 length is 14 residues. J lost 4 bases, V lost 7 bases, and 8 bases had no gene match. Germline V gene lookup returns CDR1 SQVTM and CDR2 ANQGSEA. The CDR3 DNA is TGCAGCGCGCTAAGCCTAGCGGGATACAATGAGCAGTTCTTC. This translates into CSALSLAGYNEQFF.

Worth noting for this clonotype: A much larger clone differs by one base, so this may be a read error. The V gene is TRBV7-3, the J gene TRBJ1-5, with D hard to call. V lost 5 bases and J lost 0, with 14 bases in between. CDR3 length equals 16 residues. Germline V CDR1 and CDR2: SGHTA, FQGTGA. The CDR3 DNA sequence: TGTGCCAGCAGCGTTAGCCTGCAGCATAGCAATCAGCCCCAGCATTTT. It codes for CASSVSLQHSNQPQHF. Full variable domain (missing parts from reference TRBV7-3 and TRBJ1-5): GAGVSQTPSNKVTEKGKYVELRCDPISGHTALYWYRQSLGQGPEFLIYFQGTGAADDSGLPNDRFFAVRPEGSVSTLKIQRTERGDSAVYLCASSVSLQHSNQPQHFGDGTRLSIL.

This clonotype was picked up many times. The rearrangement uses TRBV29-1 and TRBJ1-1; D unresolved. CDR3 length: 14 residues. Per germline, CDR1 SQVTM and CDR2 ANQGSEA. The V end was cut by 8 bases, the J end by 1 base, with 17 bases between. The CDR3 DNA follows: TGCAGCTCCGGAGAGGGAGGAAGGAACACTGAAGCTTTCTTT. This gives the protein CSSGEGGRNTEAFF.

The rearrangement joins TRBV29-1 to TRBJ2-3; D gene ambiguous. Germline V gene data show CDR1 as SQVTM and CDR2 as ANQGSEA. This CDR3 region has 9 residues. The CDR3 here is CRRTDTQYF. The CDR3 DNA sequence: TGCAGACGCACAGATACGCAGTATTTT.